One and the same sample provided the 18 T cell receptor beta chains below, sequenced in a study of cytomegalovirus exposure and HLA in healthy donors. Use of 60 Vbeta and 13 Jbeta primers characterized the PCR. The method was immunoSEQ multiplex PCR; TCRdb's version includes in-frame clones alone and lacks a portion of them. This table has roughly 190,000 clones, approximately 12% appearing once. The sequenced sample was PBMCs. The receptors here all came from a man aged 50-59 years in good health and CMV-seropositive.

This clone was picked up one time. The rearrangement uses TRBV7-2 and TRBJ2-7; a possible D gene is TRBD2 (6 bases). V was clipped by 1 base and J by 0 bases, with 10 bases between them. Germline V gene data show CDR1 as SGHTA and CDR2 as FQGNSA. The CDR3 extends over 15 amino acids. CDR3 loop: CASSLVQEGSYEQYV. CDR3 DNA: TGTGCCAGCAGCTTAGTTCAGGAGGGCTCCTACGAGCAGTACGTC.

This clone was counted a few times. The chain combines TRBV9 with TRBJ2-7; TRBD2 aligns across 12 bases. CDR1 is SGDLS, CDR2 YYNGEE, per germline. This CDR3 has 16 amino acids. V lost 0 bases and J lost 4; bases outside the gene matches: 5. The chain's CDR3 is CASSVDPSGGVYEQYF. CDR3 nucleotide sequence: TGTGCCAGCAGCGTAGATCCTAGCGGGGGGGTTTACGAGCAGTACTTC.

A few counts support this clone. The V gene is TRBV5-1, the J gene TRBJ2-3, with 10 bases aligning to TRBD2. With 4 bases clipped from V and 2 bases from J, the junction kept 4 bases outside the gene matches. The CDR3 sequence is 15 residues long. Germline loops: CDR1 SGHRS, CDR2 YFSETQ. The CDR3 spells CASSTTSGLTDTQYF. CDR3 DNA: TGCGCCAGCAGCACGACTAGCGGGCTCACAGATACGCAGTATTTT.

This clone was observed a few times. The chain couples TRBV4-3 to TRBJ1-5; 11 bases are shared with TRBD1. The CDR3 consists of 15 residues. Looked up from germline, CDR1 is LGHNA and CDR2 is YSLEER. V shed 5 bases, J shed 6 bases, and the junction held 6 bases outside the gene matches. CDR3 protein: CASSKGTGGFQPQHF. Written as DNA, the CDR3 is TGCGCCAGCAGCAAGGGGACAGGGGGTTTTCAGCCCCAGCATTTT.

This clone has more than one count but fewer than ten. The V gene is TRBV5-4, the J gene TRBJ2-3; 14 bases line up with TRBD2. CDR3 size: 16 residues. In germline, CDR1 is SGHNT, CDR2 YYREEE (reference sequence). J lost 5 bases, V lost 6 bases, and 8 bases had no gene match. CDR3 DNA: TGTGCCAGCATGACTAGCGGGGGGGCTTTGGGAGATACGCAGTATTTT. Its translation is CASMTSGGALGDTQYF.

This clone was detected only a few times. This CDR3 is CASSYSIRQTTGELFF. In DNA form, the CDR3 reads TGTGCCAGCAGTTACTCGATCAGACAGACCACCGGGGAGCTGTTTTTT. V is TRBV6-5 and J is TRBJ2-2; D perhaps matches TRBD1 (5 bases). CDR3 size: 16 residues. Germline CDR1 MNHEY, CDR2 SVGAGI. Trimming stripped 0 bases from V and 4 bases from J, with 12 bases between.

Only a few counts were recorded for this clone. This chain connects TRBV6-5 to TRBJ1-6; 7 nucleotides agree with TRBD1. Looked up from germline, CDR1 is MNHEY and CDR2 is SVGAGI. The junction had 5 bases not matched to a gene; V was cut back by 6 bases and J by 6 bases. The CDR3 length is 14 residues. The CDR3 region is CASRPGQFNSPLHF. CDR3 DNA: TGTGCCAGCAGGCCGGGACAGTTTAATTCACCCCTCCACTTT.

This clone was detected a few times. The chain couples TRBV27 to TRBJ2-3; D remains unclear. Trimming took off 4 bases at V and 4 bases at J, with 15 bases between the two ends. The CDR3 runs 15 residues. CDR1 is MNHEY and CDR2 is SMNVEV in the germline V gene (reference sequence). This chain's CDR3 is CASSSLGSRADTQYF. CDR3 sequence (DNA): TGTGCCAGCAGTTCCCTCGGGTCACGGGCAGATACGCAGTATTTT.

This clone has more than one count but fewer than ten. The chain has TRBV12-5 and TRBJ2-1; 7 bases are shared with TRBD2. CDR1 is LGHNT, CDR2 FRNRAP, per germline. The CDR3 runs 15 residues. The V gene end was trimmed by 4 bases and the J gene end by 6 bases; junction bases not matched to a gene: 9. The CDR3 loop is CASGSYLRTSNEQFF. The CDR3, as DNA: TGTGCTAGTGGTTCCTACCTAAGGACTAGCAATGAGCAGTTCTTC.

The V call is TRBV7-2, the J call TRBJ1-5; D might be TRBD1 (6 bases). Germline CDR1 reads SGHTA; CDR2 reads FQGNSA. CDR3 length: 13 amino acids. V lost 4 bases and J 4 bases, leaving 8 bases between the germline ends. The CDR3 coding sequence is TGTGCCAGCAGCTCGGACAGAAATCAGCCCCAGCATTTT. Encoded protein: CASSSDRNQPQHF.

The rearrangement links TRBV7-9 to TRBJ2-2; possible D gene TRBD1, 6 bases. Germline V gene sequence: CDR1 SEHNR, CDR2 FQNEAQ (reference sequence). This CDR3 spans 12 amino acids. V lost 4 bases to trimming and J lost 9 bases, with 9 bases between them. In DNA, the CDR3 is TGTGCCAGCAGCTGGGACAAGAGGGAGCTGTTTTTT. This gives the protein CASSWDKRELFF.

Concerning this clone itself: One end of the junction fails to match germline, which may point to a read error. CDR3: CASSSPHGETQYF. The DNA for the CDR3 is TGTGCTAGCAGCTCCCCCCACGGAGAGACCCAGTACTTC. This chain uses TRBV7-7 with TRBJ2-5; D remains unclear. Germline loops: CDR1 SSHAT, CDR2 FNYEAQ (reference sequence). The length of the CDR3 is 13 residues.

This clone has just a few counts. This chain joins TRBV7-2 and TRBJ1-1, with D possibly being TRBD1 (5 bases). The length of the CDR3 is 12 residues. Trimming cost V 1 base and J 10 bases, with 10 bases left between them. From germline, CDR1 is SGHTA and CDR2 FQGNSA. CDR3 sequence: CASSLGGRGAFF. In nucleotides, the CDR3 is TGTGCCAGCAGCTTAGGGGGAAGGGGAGCTTTCTTT. The entire variable domain, with the rest obtained from reference TRBV7-2 and TRBJ1-1, is as follows: GAGVSQSPSNKVTEKGKDVELRCDPISGHTALYWYRQSLGQGLEFLIYFQGNSAPDKSGLPSDRFSAERTGGSVSTLTIQRTQQEDSAVYLCASSLGGRGAFFGQGTRLTVV.

V is TRBV28 and J is TRBJ1-6, with 7 nucleotides matching TRBD1. The V gene's germline CDR1 is MDHEN and CDR2 SYDVKM. This CDR3 contains 15 residues. J gave up 9 bases and V 6 bases, and 11 bases lay outside the gene matches. The CDR3, as DNA: TGTGCCAGCAGCCAGACAGGGATAGTTGGTTCACCCCTCCACTTT. Amino acids: CASSQTGIVGSPLHF.

The CDR3, as DNA: TGTGCCAGCACCCGGACAGGGTCCACCGGGGAGCTGTTTTTT. Protein sequence: CASTRTGSTGELFF. The J gene is TRBJ2-2, the V gene TRBV18; 8 nucleotides align to TRBD1. The J segment lost 4 bases and the V segment lost 8 bases, leaving 6 bases of the junction unmatched. Germline values: CDR1 KGHSH, CDR2 LQKENI. CDR3 length: 14 amino acids.

This chain uses TRBV9 with TRBJ2-2; D is perhaps TRBD2 (6 bases). V was cut by 3 bases and J by 2 bases, with 14 bases left in between. The germline V gene encodes CDR1 SGDLS and CDR2 YYNGEE. This CDR3 has 16 residues. In nucleotides, the CDR3 is TGTGCCAGCAGCGCTCAGGGCGGGGCAAACACCGGGGAGCTGTTTTTT. It translates to CASSAQGGANTGELFF.

This clone was counted only a few times. The rearrangement links TRBV6-5 to TRBJ1-2; D is unclear. This CDR3 has 13 amino acids. CDR1 and CDR2 (germline): MNHEY, SVGAGI. Trimming removed 6 bases from V and 5 bases from J, with 13 bases in between. CDR3 in DNA: TGTGCCAGCAGCCGATCCCTCGGGTATGGCTACACCTTC. Translating gives CASSRSLGYGYTF.

This clone was recorded a few times. The chain employs TRBV2 and TRBJ1-5, with D unresolved. Germline V gene data show CDR1 as SNHLY and CDR2 as FYNNEI. The CDR3 runs 15 residues. The ends were cut back, 1 base at V and 0 bases at J, with 7 bases in the middle. CDR3 in DNA: TGTGCCAGCAGTGAAGAGCAGGTTAGCAATCAGCCCCAGCATTTT. Its translation: CASSEEQVSNQPQHF.